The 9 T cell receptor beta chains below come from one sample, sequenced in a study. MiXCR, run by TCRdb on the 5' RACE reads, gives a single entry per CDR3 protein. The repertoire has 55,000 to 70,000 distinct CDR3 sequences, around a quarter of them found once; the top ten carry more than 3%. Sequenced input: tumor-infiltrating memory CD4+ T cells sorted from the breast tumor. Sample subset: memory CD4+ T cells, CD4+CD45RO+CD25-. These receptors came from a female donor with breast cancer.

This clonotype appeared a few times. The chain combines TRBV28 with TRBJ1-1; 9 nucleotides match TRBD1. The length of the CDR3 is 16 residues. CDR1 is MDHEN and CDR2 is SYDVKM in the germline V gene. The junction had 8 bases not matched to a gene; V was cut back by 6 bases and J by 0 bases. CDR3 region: CASRRQGGVMNTEAFF. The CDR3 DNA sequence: TGTGCCAGCAGGCGACAGGGGGGTGTCATGAACACTGAAGCTTTCTTT.

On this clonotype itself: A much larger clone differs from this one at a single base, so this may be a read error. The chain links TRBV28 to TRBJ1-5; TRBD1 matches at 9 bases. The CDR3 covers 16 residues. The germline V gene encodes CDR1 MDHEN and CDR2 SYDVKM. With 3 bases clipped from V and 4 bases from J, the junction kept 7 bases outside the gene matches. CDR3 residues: CASSLSRTGENQPQHF. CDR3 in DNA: TGTGCCAGCAGTTTGTCCCGGACAGGGGAGAATCAGCCCCAGCATTTT.

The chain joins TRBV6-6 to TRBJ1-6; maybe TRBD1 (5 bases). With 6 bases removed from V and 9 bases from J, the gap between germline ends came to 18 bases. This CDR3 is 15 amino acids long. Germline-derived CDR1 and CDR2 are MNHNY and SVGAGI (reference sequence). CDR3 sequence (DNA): TGTGCCAGCAGCCCCGGGGGTAGCTGGGGTTCACCCCTCCACTTT. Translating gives CASSPGGSWGSPLHF.

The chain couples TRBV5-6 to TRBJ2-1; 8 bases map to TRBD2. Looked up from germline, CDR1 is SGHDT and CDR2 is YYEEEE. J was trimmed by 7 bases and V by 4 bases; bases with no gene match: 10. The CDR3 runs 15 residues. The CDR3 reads CASSRREGGGNEQFF. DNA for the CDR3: TGTGCCAGCAGCAGACGGGAGGGGGGGGGGAATGAGCAGTTCTTC.

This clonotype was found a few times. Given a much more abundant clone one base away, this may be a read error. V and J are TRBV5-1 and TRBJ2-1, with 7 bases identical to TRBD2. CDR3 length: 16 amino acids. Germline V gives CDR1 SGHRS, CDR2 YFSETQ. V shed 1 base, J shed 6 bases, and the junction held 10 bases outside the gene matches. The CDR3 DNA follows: TGCGCCAGCAGCTTGTGGGGCGGGGGAAGGACCAATGAGCAGTTCTTC. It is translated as CASSLWGGGRTNEQFF.

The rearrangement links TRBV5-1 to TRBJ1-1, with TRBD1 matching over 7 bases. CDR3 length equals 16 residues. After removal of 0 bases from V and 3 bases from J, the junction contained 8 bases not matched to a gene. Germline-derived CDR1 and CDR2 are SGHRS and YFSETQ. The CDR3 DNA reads TGCGCCAGCAGCTTGGCGACTCCACAGGGGTACACTGAAGCTTTCTTT. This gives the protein CASSLATPQGYTEAFF.

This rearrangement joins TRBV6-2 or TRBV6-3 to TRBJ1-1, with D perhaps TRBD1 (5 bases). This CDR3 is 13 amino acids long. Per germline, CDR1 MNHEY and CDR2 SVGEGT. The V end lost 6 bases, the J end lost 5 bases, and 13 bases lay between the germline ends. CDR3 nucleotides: TGTGCCAGCAGACGTCAGGGAGGTACTGAAGCTTTCTTT. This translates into CASRRQGGTEAFF.

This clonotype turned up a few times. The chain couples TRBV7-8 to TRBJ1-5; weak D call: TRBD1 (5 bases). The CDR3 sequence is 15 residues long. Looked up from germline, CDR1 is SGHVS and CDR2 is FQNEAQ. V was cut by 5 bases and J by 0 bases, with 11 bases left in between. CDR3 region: CASSLGHISNQPQHF. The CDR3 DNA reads TGTGCCAGCAGCCTAGGACACATTAGCAATCAGCCCCAGCATTTT.

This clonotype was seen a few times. The CDR3 region is CASSLVGSTDTQYF. The CDR3 region has the DNA TGTGCCAGCAGCTTGGTCGGTAGCACAGATACGCAGTATTTT. V and J are TRBV7-9 and TRBJ2-3; D ambiguous. Germline V gene data show CDR1 as SEHNR and CDR2 as FQNEAQ (reference sequence). The CDR3 has 14 residues. Trimming cost V 3 bases and J 0 bases, with 7 bases left between them.